This paragraph reports one T cell receptor (beta chain). The sample comes from a study of blood T cell repertoires in COVID-19. On the study more broadly: From the United States, Italy and Spain came samples of acute and convalescent COVID-19. T cells, B-cell-depleted T cells, or PBMCs provided the cDNA or gDNA that served as material.

Authors' methods: Estimates of nucleated cell counts were drawn from the amplification of reference gene primers. The assay was immunoSEQ multiplex PCR, and TCRdb's table has in-frame clones only and misses some. The V and J calls and clone size come from that table; D and trimming were worked out from the DNA. The sample carries fewer than 150,000 clones, 70% to 90% recorded once. Specimen: peripheral blood. The sequence was obtained from a woman aged 50 to 65 who had recovered from COVID-19.

The CDR3 nucleotides read TGCGCCAGCAGCCCGTCTAGTGCCCATGAGCAGTTCTTC. Protein sequence: CASSPSSAHEQFF. The rearrangement uses TRBV4-3 and TRBJ2-1, with D unclear. V shed 4 bases and J shed 8 bases, with 12 bases lying between them. This CDR3 spans 13 amino acids. The germline V gene encodes CDR1 LGHNA and CDR2 YSLEER.